This T cell receptor beta chain was sequenced for a study of human T cells and chemical hapten exposure. The V segment lost 4 bases and the J segment 4 bases; nucleotides outside the gene matches: 4. This CDR3 is 14 amino acids long. CDR1 and CDR2 from the germline V gene are KGHSH and LQKENI. TCRdb recomputed calls from the RACE reads with MiXCR, one row per CDR3 protein. The table lists 300,000 to 450,000 distinct CDR3 sequences, roughly 4.8% of them singletons, with under 3% in the top ten. Indicated time point: patch test 1, 2 weeks after DPC sensitization. Sample treatment: therapeutic diphenylcyclopropenone sensitization with weekly scalp DPC. In this sample, this clonotype turned up many times.

The specimen comprised whole blood, sampled in connection with sensitization to the hapten diphenylcyclopropenone (DPC). This clonotype originated in a woman in her forties or fifties with alopecia areata. Some clones in this sample may be carry-over from other donors' samples. The rearrangement links TRBV18 to TRBJ1-2; 9 nucleotides agree with TRBD1. CDR3 nucleotide sequence: TGTGCCAGCTCACGGGGACAGGGAGCCTATGGCTACACCTTC. It codes for CASSRGQGAYGYTF.